This T cell receptor beta chain originates from a study of blood T cell repertoires in COVID-19. About the study: Material from acute and convalescent COVID-19 was sourced from the United States, Italy and Spain. PBMCs, B-cell-depleted T cells, or T cells provided the cDNA or gDNA that made up the material.

Source study methods: Researchers report that nucleated cell counts were estimated from reference gene primer amplification. Sequenced by immunoSEQ multiplex PCR; TCRdb stores in-frame clones only, minus some. V, J and clone size reflect that table, while D and trimming were determined from the DNA. Of over 110,000 clones in the sample, around 80% were seen once. Germline V gene lookup returns CDR1 SGHAT and CDR2 FQNNGV. The CDR3 covers 16 residues. Trimming cost V 0 bases and J 6 bases, with 17 bases left between them. This clone has just one count. The receptor was isolated from a man aged 55 to 69 with active or convalescent COVID-19. The specimen was peripheral blood. V is TRBV11-2 and J is TRBJ1-2, with D unclear. The CDR3 here is CASSLEPLGGLNGYTF. The CDR3 region has the DNA TGTGCCAGCAGCTTAGAGCCCTTAGGAGGGTTAAATGGCTACACCTTC.